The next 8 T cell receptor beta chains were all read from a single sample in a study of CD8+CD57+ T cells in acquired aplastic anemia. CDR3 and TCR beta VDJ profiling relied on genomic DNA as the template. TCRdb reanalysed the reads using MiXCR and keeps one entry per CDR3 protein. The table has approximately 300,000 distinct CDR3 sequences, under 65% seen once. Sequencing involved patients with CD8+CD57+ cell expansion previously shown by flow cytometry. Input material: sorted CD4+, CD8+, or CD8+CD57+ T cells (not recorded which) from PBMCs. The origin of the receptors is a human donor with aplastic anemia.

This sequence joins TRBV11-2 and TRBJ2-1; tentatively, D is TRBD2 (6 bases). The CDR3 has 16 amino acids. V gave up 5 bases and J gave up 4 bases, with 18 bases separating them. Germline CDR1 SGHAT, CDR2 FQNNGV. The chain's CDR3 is CASSQDPSAGYNEQFF. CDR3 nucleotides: TGTGCCAGCAGCCAAGACCCCAGCGCGGGATACAATGAGCAGTTCTTC.

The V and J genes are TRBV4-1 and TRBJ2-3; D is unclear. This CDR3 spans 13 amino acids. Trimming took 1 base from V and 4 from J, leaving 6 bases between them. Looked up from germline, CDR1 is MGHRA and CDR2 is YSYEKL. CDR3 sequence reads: CASSQVSPDTQYF. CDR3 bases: TGCGCCAGCAGCCAAGTGAGCCCAGATACGCAGTATTTT.

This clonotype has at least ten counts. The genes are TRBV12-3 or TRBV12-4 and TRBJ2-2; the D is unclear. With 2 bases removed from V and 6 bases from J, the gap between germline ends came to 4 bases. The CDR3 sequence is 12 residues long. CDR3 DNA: TGTGCCAGCAGTTTAAACTCCGGGGAGCTGTTTTTT. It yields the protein CASSLNSGELFF.

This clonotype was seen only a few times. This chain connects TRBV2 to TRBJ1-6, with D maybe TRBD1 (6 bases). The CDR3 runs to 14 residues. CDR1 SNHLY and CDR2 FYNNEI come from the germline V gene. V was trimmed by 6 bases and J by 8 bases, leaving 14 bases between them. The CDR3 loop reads CASSASAGDSPLHF. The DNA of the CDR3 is TGTGCCAGCAGCGCCTCGGCAGGGGATTCACCCCTCCACTTT.

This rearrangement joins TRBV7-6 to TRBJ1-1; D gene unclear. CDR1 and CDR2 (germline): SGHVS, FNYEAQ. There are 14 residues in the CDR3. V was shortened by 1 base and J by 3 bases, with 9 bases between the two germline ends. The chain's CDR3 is CASSLGLMDTEAFF. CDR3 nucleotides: TGTGCCAGCAGCTTAGGGCTTATGGACACTGAAGCTTTCTTT.

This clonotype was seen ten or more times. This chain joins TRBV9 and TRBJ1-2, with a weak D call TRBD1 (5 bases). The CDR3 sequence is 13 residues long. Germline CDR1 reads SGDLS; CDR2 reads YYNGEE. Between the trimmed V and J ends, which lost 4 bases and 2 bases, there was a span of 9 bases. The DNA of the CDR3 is TGTGCCAGCAGCCCGGGGCTGAACTATGGCTACACCTTC. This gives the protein CASSPGLNYGYTF.

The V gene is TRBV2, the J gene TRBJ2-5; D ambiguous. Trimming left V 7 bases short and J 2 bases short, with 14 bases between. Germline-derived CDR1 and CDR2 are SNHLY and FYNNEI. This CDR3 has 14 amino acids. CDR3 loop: CASTFDTEQETQYF. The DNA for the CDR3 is TGTGCCAGCACCTTCGACACGGAACAAGAGACCCAGTACTTC.

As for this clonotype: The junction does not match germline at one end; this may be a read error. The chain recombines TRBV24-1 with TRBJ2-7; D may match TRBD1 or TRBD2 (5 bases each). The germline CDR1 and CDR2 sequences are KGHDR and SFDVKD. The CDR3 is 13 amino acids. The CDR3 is CATSKGPGDEQNF. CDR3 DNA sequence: TGTGCCACCAGTAAAGGCCCCGGGGACGAGCAGAACTTC.